Given below is one T cell receptor (beta chain) in context. TCRdb's copy holds only in-frame clones and misses some; the assay was immunoSEQ multiplex PCR. The sample contains 84,000 or so clones, approximately 97% of which appear only once. The sample belongs to a study of technical replicates of blood from a handful of donors. V lost 7 bases and J lost 5; bases outside the gene matches: 4. There are 13 residues in the CDR3. The germline V gene has CDR1 MRHNA and CDR2 SNTAGT. This TCR was recovered from a human donor in good health. Sequences were obtained from T cells isolated from PBMCs. The J gene is TRBJ1-2, the V gene TRBV6-4; 10 bases are shared with TRBD1. The CDR3 here is CASTPGQGYGYTF. CDR3 bases: TGTGCCAGCACCCCGGGACAGGGGTATGGCTACACCTTC.